This T cell receptor beta chain was identified during a study of cytomegalovirus exposure and HLA in healthy donors. In the study overall: Early on, a data release was issued that held 80 million or so unique TCRs from HLA-typed donors.

Study-wide points: A later analysis by the authors found several of the most significant clusters apparently linked to common viral pathogens. Later analysis associated a missense DCLRE1C variant with TCR beta V- and J-gene trimming. The study designated 150 to 200 TCR beta chains cytomegalovirus-associated.

About this clone itself: Its target is not known.

Vbeta (60) and Jbeta (13) primers were used in the PCR. The assay was immunoSEQ multiplex PCR, and TCRdb's table has in-frame clones only and misses some. The sample lists some 150,000 clones, approximately 79% occurring once. The TCR sequence derives from a man aged 40-49 years in good health and CMV-seronegative. Material for sequencing was PBMCs.

CDR3 protein: CAWSGTSAYNEQFF. In DNA form, the CDR3 reads TGTGCCTGGAGTGGGACTAGCGCTTACAATGAGCAGTTCTTC. V is TRBV30 and J is TRBJ2-1, with 9 bases lining up with TRBD2. Germline V gives CDR1 GTSNPN, CDR2 SVGIG (reference sequence). With V trimmed by 1 base and J by 4 bases, 2 bases remained unmatched. This CDR3 contains 14 residues.